The 19 T cell receptor beta chains listed next were all sequenced from one sample in a study of identical twins. TCRdb re-called the 5' RACE reads through MiXCR, storing one row per CDR3 protein. The table has 500,000 to 550,000 distinct CDR3 sequences, under 25% seen once. Separately, the same data were catalogued under a study of yellow fever vaccine responses in identical twins.

Sequencing used CD4+ T cells sorted from blood. These receptors were collected from a woman younger than 30 in good health.

The chain recombines TRBV20-1 with TRBJ1-1; no firm D call. V lost 3 bases and J 0 bases, leaving 11 bases between the germline ends. The CDR3 is 14 residues long. From germline, CDR1 is DFQATT and CDR2 SNEGSKA (reference sequence). DNA of the CDR3: TGCAGTGCTAGCGGAGGATCGATGAACACTGAAGCTTTCTTT. It codes for CSASGGSMNTEAFF.

This clonotype was detected a few times. The chain employs TRBV6-2 or TRBV6-3 and TRBJ2-7; the D gene is possibly TRBD2 (6 bases). Germline V gives CDR1 MNHEY, CDR2 SVGEGT. The CDR3 covers 14 residues. The V end lost 5 bases, the J end lost 6 bases, and 17 bases lay between the germline ends. DNA of the CDR3: TGTGCCAGCAGTCAGGGACTCTTCGAAGGCGAGCAGTACGTC. Encoded protein: CASSQGLFEGEQYV.

This clonotype was counted only a few times. The chain links TRBV6-1 to TRBJ2-2, with 8 bases identical to TRBD2. The J segment lost 0 bases and the V segment lost 5 bases, leaving 5 bases of the junction unmatched. The CDR3 runs 16 residues. Per the germline V gene, CDR1 is MNHNS and CDR2 is SASEGT. Here the CDR3 reads CASSPRLATNTGELFF. The CDR3 bases are TGTGCCAGCAGTCCGAGACTAGCGACGAACACCGGGGAGCTGTTTTTT.

This clonotype has a handful of counts. The CDR3 spells CASSLGRLAEHTGELFF. CDR3 nucleotides: TGTGCCAGCAGCTTAGGGAGACTAGCGGAGCACACCGGGGAGCTGTTTTTT. The rearrangement joins TRBV11-2 to TRBJ2-2, with 9 bases matching TRBD2. This CDR3 is built from 17 residues. CDR1 is SGHAT and CDR2 is FQNNGV in the germline V gene. J was trimmed by 3 bases and V by 1 base; bases with no gene match: 6.

The sample holds a few counts of this clonotype. The chain employs TRBV6-2 or TRBV6-3 and TRBJ2-1, with TRBD2 identical over 7 bases. CDR1 and CDR2 (germline): MNHEY, SVGEGT. The CDR3 has 12 amino acids. With 7 bases clipped from V and 7 bases from J, the junction kept 4 bases outside the gene matches. The CDR3 DNA reads as TGTGCCAGCACTCTCGGGGGGAATGAGCAGTTCTTC. Translating it yields CASTLGGNEQFF.

The chain employs TRBV2 and TRBJ2-3; 11 positions match TRBD2. With V trimmed by 5 bases and J by 1 base, 2 bases remained unmatched. From germline, CDR1 is SNHLY and CDR2 FYNNEI. The length of the CDR3 is 15 residues. In nucleotides, the CDR3 is TGTGCCAGCAGTCGGGGACTAGCGGGCACAGATACGCAGTATTTT. Protein sequence: CASSRGLAGTDTQYF.

This chain uses TRBV21-1 with TRBJ2-5; the table's D call TRBD1 went unverified against the DNA. TRBV21-1 is designated a pseudogene. The CDR3 runs to 15 residues. The CDR3 reads CASSKGGQAQETQYF. The CDR3 nucleotides are TGTGCCAGCAGCAAGGGGGGACAGGCCCAAGAGACCCAGTACTTC.

For the CDR3, the DNA is TGTGCCAGCAGTTTATCCGGGACAGGGAACGGGTGGCTATACGAGCAGTACGTC. Its translation is CASSLSGTGNGWLYEQYV. J is TRBJ2-7 and V is TRBV28; 9 positions match TRBD1. The CDR3 is 18 amino acids. CDR1 is MDHEN, CDR2 SYDVKM, per germline. With V trimmed by 1 base and J by 4 bases, 14 bases remained unmatched.

This chain connects TRBV2 to TRBJ1-2; unclear D gene. Per germline, CDR1 SNHLY and CDR2 FYNNEI. V dropped 11 bases and J dropped 3 bases, with 22 bases sitting between them. The CDR3 is made up of 15 amino acids. CDR3 sequence (DNA): TGTGCCTCCGGGGAAGGGCCAGCGCGCGACTATGGCTACACCTTC. Its protein is CASGEGPARDYGYTF.

This clonotype occurred a few times. The chain recombines TRBV5-1 with TRBJ1-2, with TRBD1 matching over 7 bases. Trimming took 4 bases from V and 4 from J; bases not matched to a gene: 16. Germline CDR1 SGHRS, CDR2 YFSETQ. There are 17 residues in the CDR3. CDR3 in DNA: TGCGCCAGCAGCCAGGGGAGGATCGACAGGGAGGGCTATGGCTACACCTTC. Its protein is CASSQGRIDREGYGYTF.

This clonotype was found many times. The chain recombines TRBV3-1 with TRBJ1-2, with no clear D. This CDR3 contains 13 residues. V lost 4 bases and J 2 bases, leaving 8 bases between the germline ends. Germline V gene lookup returns CDR1 LGHDT and CDR2 YNNKEL (reference sequence). CDR3 coding DNA: TGTGCCAGCAGCCCGGACGGGAACTATGGCTACACCTTC. Amino acid sequence: CASSPDGNYGYTF.

V usage is TRBV20-1 and J usage is TRBJ1-2; D not certain. This CDR3 comprises 14 residues. The ends were cut back, 1 base at V and 2 bases at J, with 11 bases in the middle. The germline gives CDR1 DFQATT, CDR2 SNEGSKA (reference sequence). The DNA of the CDR3 is TGCAGTGCTAGAGCCGGCACGAACAACTATGGCTACACCTTC. This translates into CSARAGTNNYGYTF.

The chain is built from TRBV18 and TRBJ2-7, with D perhaps matching TRBD2 (6 bases). V was shortened by 8 bases and J by 2 bases, with 16 bases between the two germline ends. CDR3 size: 14 residues. Germline V gene sequence: CDR1 KGHSH, CDR2 LQKENI. The DNA for the CDR3 is TGTGCCAGCGCGGGGCAGGGAGTTACCTACGAGCAGTACGTC. Protein product: CASAGQGVTYEQYV.

The chain couples TRBV11-3 to TRBJ2-5, with D tentatively TRBD2 (5 bases). V was trimmed by 0 bases and J by 3 bases, leaving 8 bases between them. This CDR3 is built from 14 residues. The V gene's germline CDR1 is SGHNT and CDR2 YENEEA. CDR3 residues: CASSLDIGKETQYF. CDR3 DNA: TGTGCCAGCAGCTTAGATATCGGGAAAGAGACCCAGTACTTC.

The chain uses TRBV11-1 and TRBJ2-1; 7 bases are a match to TRBD2. Germline CDR1 reads SGHAT; CDR2 reads FQDESV (reference sequence). The CDR3 sequence is 14 residues long. V trimming: 6 bases; J trimming: 2 bases; junction bases outside the gene matches: 4. CDR3 in amino acids: CASRGSGTYNEQFF. CDR3 DNA sequence: TGTGCCAGCAGGGGAAGCGGGACCTACAATGAGCAGTTCTTC.

This clonotype came up a few times. V gene TRBV18 combines with J gene TRBJ2-5; no clear D. This CDR3 has 13 residues. V was cut by 6 bases and J by 2 bases, with 10 bases left in between. Per the germline V gene, CDR1 is KGHSH and CDR2 is LQKENI. The CDR3 protein is CASSRPEQETQYF. For the CDR3, the DNA is TGTGCCAGCTCGAGGCCAGAACAAGAGACCCAGTACTTC. Supplemented by reference TRBV18 and TRBJ2-5, the full variable domain reads NAGVMQNPRHLVRRRGQEARLRCSPMKGHSHVYWYRQLPEEGLKFMVYLQKENIIDESGMPKERFSAEFPKEGPSILRIQQVVRGDSAAYFCASSRPEQETQYFGPGTRLLVL.

This clonotype showed up just a few times. The chain is built from TRBV20-1 and TRBJ2-1, with a weak D call TRBD2 (6 bases). Germline V gives CDR1 DFQATT, CDR2 SNEGSKA (reference sequence). The CDR3 extends over 14 amino acids. The CDR3 is CSPSGERKDNEQFF. Written as DNA, the CDR3 is TGCAGCCCTTCGGGGGAGCGAAAGGACAATGAGCAGTTCTTC.

As for this clonotype: At one boundary the junction diverges from the germline segment, which might be a read error. This chain connects TRBV3-1 to TRBJ2-2; TRBD2 matches at 9 bases. Germline CDR1 reads LGHDT; CDR2 reads YNNKEL (reference sequence). This CDR3 spans 17 amino acids. CDR3 DNA sequence: TGTGCCTGCAGCCAAGTCCAACTAGCGGGCGCTACCGGGGAGCTGTTTTTT. Protein product: CACSQVQLAGATGELFF.

There are a few counts of this clonotype. The CDR3 bases are TGTGCCAGCAGCGTAGGAGGGCTAGCGGACGCCTACGAGCAGTACTTC. Translation gives CASSVGGLADAYEQYF. The chain carries TRBV9 and TRBJ2-7; TRBD2 aligns across 7 bases. CDR3 size: 16 residues. V was pared by 0 bases and J by 2 bases, with 8 bases of the junction left unmatched. CDR1 SGDLS and CDR2 YYNGEE come from the germline V gene.